The 20 T cell receptor beta chains in this list originate from one sample, sequenced in a study of OX40 agonist ivuxolimab in advanced cancers. The table came from immunoSEQ multiplex PCR; TCRdb's copy has only in-frame clones and leaves some out. Here the sample spans under 15,000 clones, about 75% being singletons. The source was CD4+ or CD8+ T cells sorted from blood, collected in a trial of the OX40 agonist ivuxolimab. These TCRs come from an adult with an advanced solid tumor such as melanoma, head and neck, liver or kidney cancer.

The sample holds one count of this clone. The chain employs TRBV6-4 and TRBJ1-5, with D unclear. This CDR3 has 14 amino acids. Germline CDR1 is MRHNA and CDR2 is SNTAGT. With 0 bases removed from V and 2 bases from J, the gap between germline ends came to 5 bases. In DNA form, the CDR3 reads TGTGCCAGCAGTGACTCGCAGGGCAATCAGCCCCAGCATTTT. Translating gives CASSDSQGNQPQHF.

The chain employs TRBV7-9 and TRBJ2-3, with no clear D. The V and J ends lost 5 bases and 1 base respectively, with 10 bases between them. Germline V gene data show CDR1 as SEHNR and CDR2 as FQNEAQ (reference sequence). The CDR3 has 14 amino acids. The CDR3 sequence: CASSARLRTDTQYF. CDR3 sequence (DNA): TGTGCCAGCAGCGCCCGATTACGCACAGATACGCAGTATTTT.

This chain links TRBV6-5 with TRBJ2-5; 8 bases are shared with TRBD1. Germline V gives CDR1 MNHEY, CDR2 SVGAGI. V shed 6 bases and J 0 bases; nucleotides not matched to a gene: 6. The CDR3 loop spans 15 amino acids. CDR3 in amino acids: CASSGTGGNQETQYF. The CDR3 coding sequence is TGTGCCAGCAGCGGAACAGGGGGGAACCAAGAGACCCAGTACTTC.

The chain uses TRBV29-1 and TRBJ2-7, with 9 bases that match TRBD1. This CDR3 is 12 amino acids long. Looked up from germline, CDR1 is SQVTM and CDR2 is ANQGSEA. Trimming cost V 6 bases and J 3 bases; bases outside gene matches: 3. The CDR3 spells CSVEDRGYEQYF. The CDR3 nucleotides are TGCAGCGTGGAGGACAGGGGCTACGAGCAGTACTTC.

The rearrangement uses TRBV6-1 and TRBJ1-5; weak D call: TRBD1 (6 bases). V was pared by 10 bases and J by 0 bases, with 16 bases between. The germline CDR1 and CDR2 sequences are MNHNS and SASEGT. The CDR3 totals 15 residues. The DNA for the CDR3 is TGTGCCACCTGGGAGGGGGTTTATAGCAATCAGCCCCAGCATTTT. It is translated as CATWEGVYSNQPQHF.

The chain carries TRBV2 and TRBJ1-2; D unresolved. The CDR3 runs to 13 residues. V lost 4 bases and J 6 bases, leaving 12 bases between the germline ends. CDR1 is SNHLY and CDR2 is FYNNEI in the germline V gene. CDR3 nucleotide sequence: TGTGCCAGCAGTGGATTATTACAGAATGGCTACACCTTC. It codes for CASSGLLQNGYTF.

The rearrangement uses TRBV5-4 and TRBJ1-2, with D maybe TRBD1 (5 bases). V lost 0 bases, J lost 6 bases, and 15 bases lay in between. The CDR3 is 15 amino acids. CDR1 and CDR2 (germline): SGHNT, YYREEE (reference sequence). This CDR3 reads CASSLDPETVHGYTF. CDR3 DNA: TGTGCCAGCAGCTTGGACCCCGAGACAGTACATGGCTACACCTTC.

The chain carries TRBV2 and TRBJ1-4; the match to TRBD1 covers 7 bases. Germline V gene sequence: CDR1 SNHLY, CDR2 FYNNEI. This CDR3 spans 13 amino acids. V shed 8 bases and J 6 bases; nucleotides not matched to a gene: 6. The CDR3 is CASRGTADEKLFF. The CDR3 coding sequence is TGTGCCAGCCGCGGGACAGCCGATGAAAAACTGTTTTTT.

This clone occurred a few times. The chain links TRBV2 to TRBJ2-7; 8 nucleotides match TRBD1. The germline CDR1 and CDR2 sequences are SNHLY and FYNNEI. Trimming at V came to 6 bases and at J to 1 base, leaving 2 bases not matched to a gene. This CDR3 has 13 amino acids. The CDR3 loop reads CASRGQGSYEQYF. CDR3 in DNA: TGTGCCAGCAGAGGACAGGGTTCCTACGAGCAGTACTTC.

This chain joins TRBV27 and TRBJ2-1; unclear D gene. This CDR3 region has 11 residues. V dropped 4 bases and J dropped 6 bases, with 4 bases sitting between them. Germline CDR1 MNHEY, CDR2 SMNVEV (reference sequence). The CDR3 is CASSSSNEQFF. CDR3 in DNA: TGTGCCAGCAGTTCAAGCAATGAGCAGTTCTTC.

The genes are TRBV27 and TRBJ2-1, with TRBD2 identical over 15 bases. This CDR3 comprises 17 residues. Trimming at V came to 4 bases and at J to 5 bases, leaving 6 bases not matched to a gene. CDR1 and CDR2 (germline): MNHEY, SMNVEV (reference sequence). CDR3 DNA sequence: TGTGCCAGCAGTTGGACTAGCGGGGGGGCCCCTGACAATGAGCAGTTCTTC. It translates to CASSWTSGGAPDNEQFF.

This clone appeared a single time. The chain recombines TRBV5-6 with TRBJ2-7; 9 positions agree with TRBD1. The CDR3 runs to 16 residues. Germline V gives CDR1 SGHDT, CDR2 YYEEEE. V lost 4 bases to trimming and J lost 2 bases; unmatched junction nucleotides: 10. CDR3 coding DNA: TGTGCCAGCAGCCAGGGACCCGGGACAGGGCCCTACGAGCAGTACTTC. Its translation: CASSQGPGTGPYEQYF.

The chain employs TRBV2 and TRBJ2-3; perhaps D is TRBD1 or TRBD2 (5 bases each). The germline V and J ends were trimmed by 7 bases and 6 bases, with 17 bases remaining between them. CDR3 length: 14 residues. Per the germline V gene, CDR1 is SNHLY and CDR2 is FYNNEI. The CDR3 region has the DNA TGTGCCAGCACCCTGGGTCTGGGGGAGGATACGCAGTATTTT. Its translation: CASTLGLGEDTQYF.

J is TRBJ2-1 and V is TRBV4-1, with 8 bases aligning to TRBD1. Per germline, CDR1 MGHRA and CDR2 YSYEKL. Losses at the gene ends were 0 bases for V and 5 bases for J; bases not matched to a gene: 3. CDR3 length equals 15 residues. The CDR3 DNA is TGCGCCAGCAGCCAAGAAAACAGGGGGAACAATGAGCAGTTCTTC. Its protein is CASSQENRGNNEQFF.

The sample holds one count of this clone. This rearrangement joins TRBV28 to TRBJ2-3; TRBD1 matches 8 bases. The CDR3 has 15 amino acids. Germline-derived CDR1 and CDR2 are MDHEN and SYDVKM. CDR3 sequence: CGTQGGQVSTDTQYF. CDR3 DNA: TGTGGGACACAAGGGGGACAGGTTAGCACAGATACGCAGTATTTT.

This chain connects TRBV28 to TRBJ2-7; TRBD2 aligns across 8 bases. After removal of 4 bases from V and 3 bases from J, the junction contained 8 bases not matched to a gene. From germline, CDR1 is MDHEN and CDR2 SYDVKM. The CDR3 length is 15 residues. The CDR3 is CASSSGSGTSYEQYF. CDR3 nucleotide sequence: TGTGCCAGCAGTTCGGGTAGCGGGACGAGCTACGAGCAGTACTTC.

The rearrangement links TRBV27 to TRBJ2-1; 10 bases line up with TRBD2. The length of the CDR3 is 16 residues. V gave up 5 bases and J gave up 5 bases; unmatched junction bases: 9. Germline V CDR1 and CDR2: MNHEY, SMNVEV (reference sequence). CDR3 DNA: TGTGCCAGCAGTCCTCATAGCGGGAGGTCGAACAATGAGCAGTTCTTC. Protein: CASSPHSGRSNNEQFF.

The chain combines TRBV5-4 with TRBJ2-7; D unclear. This CDR3 has 13 amino acids. V was trimmed by 9 bases and J by 3 bases, leaving 16 bases between them. The germline gives CDR1 SGHNT, CDR2 YYREEE (reference sequence). CDR3 nucleotide sequence: TGTGCCACCTCCGCCCCCCGTCTCTACGAGCAGTACTTC. This gives the protein CATSAPRLYEQYF.

This chain links TRBV6-1 with TRBJ2-7, with 11 bases that match TRBD1. The germline CDR1 and CDR2 sequences are MNHNS and SASEGT. CDR3 length equals 15 residues. V gave up 2 bases and J gave up 2 bases; unmatched junction bases: 2. The CDR3: CASSEWDRGAYEQYF. DNA for the CDR3: TGTGCCAGCAGTGAATGGGACAGGGGGGCCTACGAGCAGTACTTC.

The rearrangement joins TRBV5-6 to TRBJ2-1; D not resolved. The V and J ends lost 1 base and 0 bases respectively, with 14 bases between them. Germline values: CDR1 SGHDT, CDR2 YYEEEE. The CDR3 spans 17 residues. The CDR3 reads CASSLSGSRSSYNEQFF. DNA of the CDR3: TGTGCCAGCAGCTTGAGTGGCTCGAGGAGCTCCTACAATGAGCAGTTCTTC.